This is a list of T cell receptor beta chains from one sample in a study of neoadjuvant anti-PD-1 for oral cavity cancer. Only in-frame clones appear in the TCRdb table, and some are missing; sequencing was by immunoSEQ multiplex PCR. The table records roughly 40,000 clones, approximately 80% of them present only once. The sequencing here drew on PBMCs, taken after nivolumab (anti-PD-1) treatment. The source is a person aged 35-79 years with oral cavity squamous cell carcinoma. The CDR3 runs from the conserved cysteine through the conserved F or W. Fields, in order: D gene, J gene, clone size, V gene, CDR3 DNA, CDR3 protein. A D gene is named only where the DNA matches it firmly. Size is stated for part of the rows, as once, few or many counts, or as a class when the clone is expanded.

D: NA; J: TRBJ1-1; size: few; V: TRBV6-5; DNA: TGTGCCAGCACCCCTCGGGGGCGCACTGAAGCTTTCTTT; CDR3: CASTPRGRTEAFF
D: NA; J: TRBJ1-2; size: NA; V: TRBV28; DNA: TGTGCCAGCAGAGCGGGACGGATTAACTATGGCTACACCTTC; CDR3: CASRAGRINYGYTF
D: NA; J: TRBJ2-7; size: NA; V: TRBV5-8; DNA: TGTGCCAGCAGCTACGGGGGCTCTGCCAGGGTGGGGGAGCAGTACTTC; CDR3: CASSYGGSARVGEQYF
D: NA; J: TRBJ1-4; size: NA; V: TRBV6-5; DNA: TGTGCCAGCAGCGCCGACAAGGGTGAAAAACTGTTTTTT; CDR3: CASSADKGEKLFF
D: NA; J: TRBJ2-6; size: NA; V: TRBV29-1; DNA: TGCAGCGTTGAACGGGACACCGACTCTGGGGCCAACGTCCTGACTTTC; CDR3: CSVERDTDSGANVLTF
D: NA; J: TRBJ1-5; size: NA; V: TRBV5-4; DNA: TGTGCCAGCAGCCGGGACCGGGGTCAGCCCCAGCATTTT; CDR3: CASSRDRGQPQHF
D: NA; J: TRBJ1-1; size: NA; V: TRBV7-8; DNA: TGTGCCAGCAGCTTTGACACTGAAGCTTTCTTT; CDR3: CASSFDTEAFF
D: NA; J: TRBJ1-3; size: NA; V: TRBV10-2; DNA: TGCGCCAGCAGTGACCCATACTCTGGAAACACCATATATTTT; CDR3: CASSDPYSGNTIYF
D: NA; J: TRBJ1-2; size: NA; V: TRBV30; DNA: TGTGCCTGGAGCCCTCTGGGCCAGGCCCATGGCTACACCTTC; CDR3: CAWSPLGQAHGYTF
D: TRBD2; J: TRBJ2-1; size: medium-sized; V: TRBV11-2; DNA: TGTGCCAGCAGCTCCACTAGCGACTCCTACAATGAGCAGTTCTTC; CDR3: CASSSTSDSYNEQFF
D: NA; J: TRBJ2-3; size: NA; V: TRBV5-5; DNA: TGTGCCAGCAGCTCTGATGTAAGCACAGATACGCAGTATTTT; CDR3: CASSSDVSTDTQYF
D: NA; J: TRBJ2-6; size: few; V: TRBV6-1; DNA: TGTGCCAGCAGTGAACGCGGGACACGAAACGTCCTGACTTTC; CDR3: CASSERGTRNVLTF
D: TRBD1; J: TRBJ2-1; size: few; V: TRBV6-1; DNA: TGTGCCTTATCCCGGGACAGGGGTAGTAATGAGCAGTTCTTC; CDR3: CALSRDRGSNEQFF
D: NA; J: TRBJ1-6; size: once; V: TRBV2; DNA: TGTGCCAGCAGTGATAGAGCCAGCTCCTATAATTCACCCCTCCACTTT; CDR3: CASSDRASSYNSPLHF
D: TRBD1; J: TRBJ1-1; size: NA; V: TRBV29-1; DNA: TGCAGCGTTGGGGACAGGGGCGCTGAAGCTTTCTTT; CDR3: CSVGDRGAEAFF
D: NA; J: TRBJ2-7; size: NA; V: TRBV9; DNA: TGTGCCAGCAGCGTAGGATGGACCTCCTACGAGCAGTACTTC; CDR3: CASSVGWTSYEQYF
D: NA; J: TRBJ1-5; size: medium-sized; V: TRBV19; DNA: TGTGCCAGTAGTATTCAGAATAGCAATCAGCCCCAGCATTTT; CDR3: CASSIQNSNQPQHF
D: NA; J: TRBJ1-2; size: NA; V: TRBV18; DNA: TGTGCCAGCTCATCAGAACGAGGACTCTATGGCTACACCTTC; CDR3: CASSSERGLYGYTF
D: NA; J: TRBJ2-2; size: NA; V: TRBV11-2; DNA: TGTGCCAGCAGCAGAGGGGCTAGTCAGTCCGGGGAGCTGTTTTTT; CDR3: CASSRGASQSGELFF
D: NA; J: TRBJ2-3; size: few; V: TRBV7-8; DNA: TGTGCCAGCAGCCCCCCTAGGGTGGATACGCAGTATTTT; CDR3: CASSPPRVDTQYF
D: NA; J: TRBJ2-5; size: NA; V: TRBV11-1; DNA: TGTGCCAGCAGCTTAGTGGCAGGGGTGGAGACCCAGTACTTC; CDR3: CASSLVAGVETQYF
D: NA; J: TRBJ2-5; size: NA; V: TRBV14; DNA: TGTGCCAGCAGCCAAGATGAACTCCCCCGTAGGGAGACCCAGTACTTC; CDR3: CASSQDELPRRETQYF
D: NA; J: TRBJ2-2; size: NA; V: TRBV10-3; DNA: TGTGCCATCGGTCTTCTCTATACCGCGAACACCGGGGAGCTGTTTTTT; CDR3: CAIGLLYTANTGELFF
D: NA; J: TRBJ2-7; size: NA; V: TRBV7-9; DNA: TGTGCCAGCAGCTCGGATGGGGTCGAGCAGTACTTC; CDR3: CASSSDGVEQYF
D: TRBD2; J: TRBJ2-1; size: NA; V: TRBV5-4; DNA: TGTGCCAGCAGCGTGACTAGCGGGAGGGCGGGGAATGAGCAGTTCTTC; CDR3: CASSVTSGRAGNEQFF
D: NA; J: TRBJ1-1; size: NA; V: TRBV7-9; DNA: TGTGCCAGCAGCTTAGCAGGGCCCACTGAAGCTTTCTTT; CDR3: CASSLAGPTEAFF
D: TRBD2; J: TRBJ2-3; size: NA; V: TRBV27; DNA: TGTGCCAGCAAAGGAGCGGGGGAGAGCACAGATACGCAGTATTTT; CDR3: CASKGAGESTDTQYF
D: NA; J: TRBJ2-7; size: NA; V: TRBV6-1; DNA: TGTGCCAGCAGTACCGGACACAGCTCCTACGAGCAGTACTTC; CDR3: CASSTGHSSYEQYF
D: NA; J: TRBJ2-7; size: NA; V: TRBV29-1; DNA: TGCAGCGTTGTACAGGAAACAAACTACGAGCAGTACTTC; CDR3: CSVVQETNYEQYF
D: NA; J: TRBJ1-2; size: NA; V: TRBV19; DNA: TGTGCCAGTAGTATTCGGGGGGCGGATGGCTACACCTTC; CDR3: CASSIRGADGYTF
D: NA; J: TRBJ2-1; size: NA; V: TRBV2; DNA: TGTGCCAGCAGTCCAGGGGGGGGCCCTTACAATGAGCAGTTCTTC; CDR3: CASSPGGGPYNEQFF
D: NA; J: TRBJ2-7; size: NA; V: TRBV5-1; DNA: TGCGCCAGCAGCTTGGCAGGGAGCTCCTACGAGCAGTACTTC; CDR3: CASSLAGSSYEQYF
D: NA; J: TRBJ2-7; size: NA; V: TRBV6-1; DNA: TGTGCCAGCAGTGACAGGGACATCTACGAGCAGTACTTC; CDR3: CASSDRDIYEQYF
D: NA; J: TRBJ1-2; size: NA; V: TRBV9; DNA: TGTGCCAGCAGCGAACGGACTAACTATGGCTACACCTTC; CDR3: CASSERTNYGYTF
D: NA; J: TRBJ1-5; size: NA; V: TRBV7-9; DNA: TGTGCCAGCAGCTTACAAGGAGGGAGCAATCAGCCCCAGCATTTT; CDR3: CASSLQGGSNQPQHF
D: NA; J: TRBJ1-1; size: once; V: TRBV6-5; DNA: TGTGCCAGCAGTTACTCAGAGAACACTGAAGCTTTCTTT; CDR3: CASSYSENTEAFF
D: NA; J: TRBJ1-6; size: few; V: TRBV13; DNA: TGTGCCAGCAGCCCAGGAAGGGGCTGGGAGAATTCACCCCTCCACTTT; CDR3: CASSPGRGWENSPLHF
D: NA; J: TRBJ2-7; size: NA; V: TRBV27; DNA: TGTGCCAGCAGTTTATCAATACAGAACGGGAGGCAGTACTTC; CDR3: CASSLSIQNGRQYF
D: NA; J: TRBJ2-5; size: NA; V: TRBV19; DNA: TGTGCCAGTAGTATAGCGCCAGGGGAAGAGACCCAGTACTTC; CDR3: CASSIAPGEETQYF
D: TRBD1; J: TRBJ1-4; size: NA; V: TRBV15; DNA: TGTGCCACCGCGACAGGGGTTAATGAAAAACTGTTTTTT; CDR3: CATATGVNEKLFF
D: NA; J: TRBJ1-2; size: NA; V: TRBV19; DNA: TGTGCCAGTAGTAGGAATGGCTACACCTTC; CDR3: CASSRNGYTF
D: NA; J: TRBJ1-3; size: once; V: TRBV19; DNA: TGTGCCAGTAGTATGCTGGCGGGAGTCGGAAACACCATATATTTT; CDR3: CASSMLAGVGNTIYF
D: NA; J: TRBJ2-7; size: NA; V: TRBV30; DNA: TGTGCCTGGACCTCCGGCGGCAGTCTCTACGAGCAGTACTTC; CDR3: CAWTSGGSLYEQYF
D: NA; J: TRBJ2-3; size: NA; V: TRBV9; DNA: TGTGCCAGCAGCTCCCGTTGGGGGTCAGATACGCAGTATTTT; CDR3: CASSSRWGSDTQYF
D: TRBD2; J: TRBJ2-2; size: NA; V: TRBV19; DNA: TGTGCCAGTAGAAAGACTAGCGGGGGCGCGAACACCGGGGAGCTGTTTTTT; CDR3: CASRKTSGGANTGELFF
D: NA; J: TRBJ1-1; size: NA; V: TRBV6-1; DNA: TGTGCCAGCAAGTTGTCGGGGGTGGCTTTCTTT; CDR3: CASKLSGVAFF
D: NA; J: TRBJ1-2; size: NA; V: TRBV6-4; DNA: TGTGCCAGCAGATCCTCCGACAGAAACTATGGCTACACCTTC; CDR3: CASRSSDRNYGYTF
D: TRBD1; J: TRBJ1-1; size: NA; V: TRBV5-3; DNA: TGTGCCAGAAGCTTCACCTATCCCGGGACAGGGGGCATGGACACTGAAGCTTTCTTT; CDR3: CARSFTYPGTGGMDTEAFF
D: NA; J: TRBJ1-4; size: NA; V: TRBV27; DNA: TGTGCCAGCAGTTTGGACCTGTTTTTT; CDR3: CASSLDLFF
D: NA; J: TRBJ1-1; size: NA; V: TRBV29-1; DNA: TGCAGCGCCCGAATAGGGATGAACACTGAAGCTTTCTTT; CDR3: CSARIGMNTEAFF
D: TRBD1; J: TRBJ1-2; size: NA; V: TRBV29-1; DNA: TGCAGCGTTCCGCCCTCTCGACAGGGGGCTTATGGCTACACCTTC; CDR3: CSVPPSRQGAYGYTF
D: TRBD1; J: TRBJ1-1; size: NA; V: TRBV19; DNA: TGTGCCAGTAGACTCAACCGGGACAGGGGCACTGAAGCTTTCTTT; CDR3: CASRLNRDRGTEAFF